What follows are 16 T cell receptor beta chains derived from one specimen sequenced in a study of identical twins. A single record per CDR3 protein comes from TCRdb applying MiXCR to the 5' RACE reads. The top ten clones hold roughly 3% of a sample with a few hundred thousand distinct CDR3 sequences, about 8.9% of them seen once. The same specimen was also included in a second study, on yellow fever vaccine responses in identical twins.

Sequences were obtained from CD8+ T cells sorted from blood. The receptors derive from a woman in her late teens or twenties in good health.

The chain combines TRBV28 with TRBJ2-6; D gene unclear. This CDR3 is 16 amino acids long. CDR1 is MDHEN and CDR2 is SYDVKM in the germline V gene. Deletions cut 5 bases from V and 0 bases from J, with 11 bases between. The CDR3 DNA sequence: TGTGCCAGCAGTGGCGGCACCTCCTCTGGGGCCAACGTCCTGACTTTC. Translation gives CASSGGTSSGANVLTF.

This clonotype was found many times. The chain combines TRBV6-1 with TRBJ2-1, with D perhaps matching TRBD1 (5 bases). V was cut by 6 bases and J by 4 bases, with 10 bases left in between. Germline V gene sequence: CDR1 MNHNS, CDR2 SASEGT. The CDR3 is 13 residues long. The CDR3 DNA follows: TGTGCCAGCAGGGGGCTAAGATACAATGAGCAGTTCTTC. It specifies CASRGLRYNEQFF.

Only a few counts were recorded for this clonotype. The genes are TRBV29-1 and TRBJ2-3, with D unclear. V shed 6 bases and J shed 4 bases, with 5 bases lying between them. Germline assignment: CDR1 SQVTM and CDR2 ANQGSEA. There are 10 residues in the CDR3. CDR3 residues: CSVAPDTQYF. In nucleotides, the CDR3 is TGCAGCGTAGCTCCAGATACGCAGTATTTT.

This clonotype was picked up many times. The CDR3 sequence: CASSPDSLRGSPLHF. DNA for the CDR3: TGTGCCAGCAGCCCCGACTCCCTAAGGGGTTCACCCCTCCACTTT. V gene TRBV3-1 combines with J gene TRBJ1-6; possible D gene TRBD1, 5 bases. The CDR3 sequence is 15 residues long. Trimming took 4 bases from V and 9 from J, leaving 16 bases between them. Germline CDR1 is LGHDT and CDR2 is YNNKEL (reference sequence).

This clonotype was counted at least ten times. The chain links TRBV20-1 to TRBJ1-3; no clear D gene. V was pared by 2 bases and J by 6 bases, with 8 bases between. Germline CDR1 reads DFQATT; CDR2 reads SNEGSKA (reference sequence). This CDR3 has 12 residues. The CDR3 protein is CSARSGLNTIYF. The CDR3 DNA reads TGCAGTGCTAGATCGGGCCTAAACACCATATATTTT.

This clonotype has just a few counts. The genes are TRBV7-3 and TRBJ2-7; 10 bases match TRBD1. Per germline, CDR1 SGHTA and CDR2 FQGTGA. The V and J ends lost 5 bases and 7 bases, in that order; junction bases with no gene match: 11. The CDR3 spans 15 residues. As DNA, the CDR3 is TGTGCCAGCAGCCTGTTGGGACAGGGGATGACGGAGCAGTACTTC. Protein sequence: CASSLLGQGMTEQYF.

Details on this clonotype: This may come from a read error, since a much larger clone is one base off. The missing conserved phenylalanine or tryptophan at the end of this CDR3 makes a read error likely. V is TRBV5-5 and J is TRBJ1-1, with D unclear. Germline V gives CDR1 SGHKS, CDR2 YYEKEE (reference sequence). The CDR3 sequence is 14 residues long. The V gene lost 4 bases and the J gene lost 0 bases, with 10 bases spanning the gap. The CDR3 sequence: CASSPWALNTEAFL. In DNA, the CDR3 is TGTGCCAGCAGCCCCTGGGCGTTGAACACTGAAGCTTTCCTT.

The V gene is TRBV29-1, the J gene TRBJ1-1; D call uncertain. V lost 2 bases and J 7 bases, leaving 8 bases between the germline ends. The CDR3 runs to 11 residues. CDR1 is SQVTM, CDR2 ANQGSEA, per germline. CDR3 sequence (DNA): TGCAGCGTTGAACGACTAGGTGAAGCTTTCTTT. Translating gives CSVERLGEAFF.

This clonotype was recorded a few times. The rearrangement links TRBV20-1 to TRBJ2-1; D uncertain. This CDR3 contains 13 residues. V gave up 6 bases and J gave up 3 bases, with 12 bases separating them. Per germline, CDR1 DFQATT and CDR2 SNEGSKA (reference sequence). The CDR3 sequence is CSAKTYLYNEQFF. The DNA for the CDR3 is TGCAGTGCCAAGACCTACCTCTACAATGAGCAGTTCTTC.

This chain uses TRBV4-1 with TRBJ2-7; the D gene is possibly TRBD2 (5 bases). The germline V gene encodes CDR1 MGHRA and CDR2 YSYEKL. V dropped 0 bases and J dropped 1 base, with 13 bases sitting between them. This CDR3 is built from 16 residues. The CDR3 DNA reads TGCGCCAGCAGCCAAGAAGAGGGTTATGGTTCCTACGAGCAGTACTTC. It specifies CASSQEEGYGSYEQYF.

This clonotype was seen repeatedly, ten times or more. The rearrangement links TRBV25-1 to TRBJ2-3, with TRBD2 matching 7 bases. This CDR3 comprises 15 residues. The trim removed 6 bases at V and 6 bases at J, leaving 12 bases unmatched. Germline loops: CDR1 MGHDK, CDR2 SYGVNS. The DNA of the CDR3 is TGTGCCAGCAGCGTTGGGGGGGTTCGTTGGGATACGCAGTATTTT. It translates to CASSVGGVRWDTQYF.

The genes are TRBV20-1 and TRBJ2-1; 8 bases are a match to TRBD2. The CDR3 spans 13 residues. The V gene end was trimmed by 6 bases and the J gene end by 8 bases; junction bases not matched to a gene: 9. The germline V gene encodes CDR1 DFQATT and CDR2 SNEGSKA (reference sequence). For the CDR3, the DNA is TGCAGTGCAACGCAGGATAGCGGGGATGAGCAGTTCTTC. Protein product: CSATQDSGDEQFF.

This clonotype was detected only a few times. The genes are TRBV4-1 and TRBJ2-5; TRBD2 matches at 10 bases. Losses at the gene ends were 1 base for V and 2 bases for J; bases not matched to a gene: 1. The CDR3 length is 15 residues. CDR1 and CDR2 from the germline V gene are MGHRA and YSYEKL. The CDR3 region has the DNA TGCGCCAGCAGCCAAGGGACTAGCGGACAAGAGACCCAGTACTTC. It yields the protein CASSQGTSGQETQYF.

V is TRBV28 and J is TRBJ2-3, with TRBD2 identical over 10 bases. V shed 3 bases, J shed 8 bases, and the junction held 8 bases outside the gene matches. The CDR3 covers 15 residues. CDR1 is MDHEN, CDR2 SYDVKM, per germline. CDR3 loop: CASSFVLAGESTQYF. The CDR3, as DNA: TGTGCCAGCAGTTTTGTGCTAGCGGGAGAGAGTACGCAGTATTTT.

This clonotype appeared a few times. The rearrangement links TRBV20-1 to TRBJ1-1; D is uncertain. The germline V gene encodes CDR1 DFQATT and CDR2 SNEGSKA (reference sequence). This CDR3 is built from 13 residues. Trimming removed 2 bases from V and 2 bases from J, with 9 bases in between. In DNA, the CDR3 is TGCAGTGCTAGAAGGACGGGTAACACTGAAGCTTTCTTT. Translating gives CSARRTGNTEAFF.

The genes are TRBV7-9 and TRBJ2-1, with D perhaps TRBD2 (7 bases). Deletions cut 2 bases from V and 2 bases from J, with 16 bases between. CDR3 length: 17 amino acids. The germline V gene encodes CDR1 SEHNR and CDR2 FQNEAQ (reference sequence). DNA for the CDR3: TGTGCCAGCAGCTTACACGGGGGGCCCCCTGCCTACAATGAGCAGTTCTTC. Its protein product is CASSLHGGPPAYNEQFF.